The present TCR beta chain was sequenced within a study of regulatory T cells in long-lasting Graves disease. Libraries of TCR beta came from iRepertoire HTBI primers plus Arm-PCR of CDR3 regions. TCRdb recomputed calls from the multiplex PCR reads with MiXCR, one row per CDR3 protein. The sample shows 310,000 or so distinct CDR3 sequences, 15% to 20% of them seen only once. This clonotype was counted between two and nine times. As to time point: persistent/refractory GD, antithyroid drugs over 5 years with positive TRAb. There was RNA extracted from PBMCs, and the TCR library was made from it. The CDR3 consists of 15 residues. The V gene end was trimmed by 6 bases and the J gene end by 4 bases; junction bases not matched to a gene: 9. The germline CDR1 and CDR2 sequences are SGHKS and YYEKEE (reference sequence).

This receptor was identified in a female donor with Graves disease. The V gene is TRBV5-5, the J gene TRBJ2-5, with 10 bases lining up with TRBD2. Sequencing used peripheral blood mononuclear cells (PBMCs), obtained when the disease was refractory, from a patient treated with antithyroid drugs. The CDR3 coding sequence is TGTGCCAGCAAACGGCTAGCGGGAGTGGGAGAGACCCAGTACTTC. Amino acids: CASKRLAGVGETQYF.